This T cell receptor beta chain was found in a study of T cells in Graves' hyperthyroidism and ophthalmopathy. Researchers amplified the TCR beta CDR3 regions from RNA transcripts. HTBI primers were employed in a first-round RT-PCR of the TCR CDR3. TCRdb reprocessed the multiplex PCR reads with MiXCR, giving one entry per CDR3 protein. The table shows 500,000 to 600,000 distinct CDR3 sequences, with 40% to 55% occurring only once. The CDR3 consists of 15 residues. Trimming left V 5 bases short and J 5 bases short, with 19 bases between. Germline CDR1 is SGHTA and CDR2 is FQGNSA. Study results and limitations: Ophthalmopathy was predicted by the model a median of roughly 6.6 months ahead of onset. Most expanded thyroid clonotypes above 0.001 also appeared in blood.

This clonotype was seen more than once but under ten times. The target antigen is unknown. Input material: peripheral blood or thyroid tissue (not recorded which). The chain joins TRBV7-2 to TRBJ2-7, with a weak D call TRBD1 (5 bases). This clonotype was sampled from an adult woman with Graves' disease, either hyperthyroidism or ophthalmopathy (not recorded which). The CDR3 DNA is TGTGCCAGCAGCCCTATAGCAGGGAACTGCAACGAGCAGTACTTC. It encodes CASSPIAGNCNEQYF.